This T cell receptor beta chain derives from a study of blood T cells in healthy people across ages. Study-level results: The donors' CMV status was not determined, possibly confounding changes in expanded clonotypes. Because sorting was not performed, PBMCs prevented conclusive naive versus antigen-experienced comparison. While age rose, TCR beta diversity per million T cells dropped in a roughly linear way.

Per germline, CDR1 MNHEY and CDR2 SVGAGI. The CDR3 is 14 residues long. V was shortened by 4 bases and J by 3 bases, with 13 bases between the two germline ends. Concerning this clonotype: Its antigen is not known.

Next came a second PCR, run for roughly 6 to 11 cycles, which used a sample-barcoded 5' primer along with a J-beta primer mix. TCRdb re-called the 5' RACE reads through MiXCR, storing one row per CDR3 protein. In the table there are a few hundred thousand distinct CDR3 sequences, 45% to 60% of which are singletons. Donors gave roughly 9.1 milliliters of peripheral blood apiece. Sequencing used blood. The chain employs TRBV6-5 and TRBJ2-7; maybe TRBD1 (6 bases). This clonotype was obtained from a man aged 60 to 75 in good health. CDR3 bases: TGTGCCAGCAGTTTGGACAGACCACTCTACGAGCAGTACTTC. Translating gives CASSLDRPLYEQYF.